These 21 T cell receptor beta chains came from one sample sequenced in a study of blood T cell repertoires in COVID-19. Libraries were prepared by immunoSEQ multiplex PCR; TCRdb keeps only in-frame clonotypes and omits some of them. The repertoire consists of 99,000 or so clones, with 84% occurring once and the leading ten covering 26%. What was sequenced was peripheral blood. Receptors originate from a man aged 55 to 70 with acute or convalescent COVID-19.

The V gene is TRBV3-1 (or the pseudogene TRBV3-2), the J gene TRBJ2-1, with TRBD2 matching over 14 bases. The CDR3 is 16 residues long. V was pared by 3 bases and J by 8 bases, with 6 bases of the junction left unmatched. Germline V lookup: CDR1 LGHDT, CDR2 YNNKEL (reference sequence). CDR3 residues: CASSHSPGLAGDEQFF. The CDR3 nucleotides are TGTGCCAGCAGCCACTCCCCGGGACTAGCGGGAGATGAGCAGTTCTTC.

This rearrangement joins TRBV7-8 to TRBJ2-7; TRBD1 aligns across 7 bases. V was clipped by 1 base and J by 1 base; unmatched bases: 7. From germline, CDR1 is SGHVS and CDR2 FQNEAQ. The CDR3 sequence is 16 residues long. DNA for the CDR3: TGTGCCAGCAGCTTAGGACACCGGGACAGATCCTACGAGCAGTACTTC. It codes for CASSLGHRDRSYEQYF.

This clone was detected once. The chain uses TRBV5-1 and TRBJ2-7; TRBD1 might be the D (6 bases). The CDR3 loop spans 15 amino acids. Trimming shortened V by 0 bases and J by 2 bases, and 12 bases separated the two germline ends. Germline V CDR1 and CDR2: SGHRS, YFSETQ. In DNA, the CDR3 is TGCGCCAGCAGCTTGGACGGGACAACCACCTACGAGCAGTACGTC. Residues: CASSLDGTTTYEQYV.

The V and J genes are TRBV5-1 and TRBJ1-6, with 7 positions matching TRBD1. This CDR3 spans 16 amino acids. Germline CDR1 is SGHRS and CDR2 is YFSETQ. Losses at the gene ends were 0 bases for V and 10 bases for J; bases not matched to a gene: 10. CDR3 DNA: TGCGCCAGCAGCTTGGTAGGGGGCCTGCCTAGGTCACCCCTCCACTTT. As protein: CASSLVGGLPRSPLHF.

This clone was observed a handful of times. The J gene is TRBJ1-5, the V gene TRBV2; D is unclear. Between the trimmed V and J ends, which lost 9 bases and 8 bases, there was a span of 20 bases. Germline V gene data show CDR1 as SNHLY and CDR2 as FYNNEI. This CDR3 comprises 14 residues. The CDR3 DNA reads TGTGCCAGTGGTCTCGACTCCGAGGTTGAGCCCCAGCATTTT. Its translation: CASGLDSEVEPQHF.

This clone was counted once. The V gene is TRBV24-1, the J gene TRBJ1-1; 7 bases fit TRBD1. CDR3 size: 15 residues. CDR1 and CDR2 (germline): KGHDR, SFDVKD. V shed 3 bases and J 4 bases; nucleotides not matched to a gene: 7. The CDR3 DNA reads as TGTGCCACCAGTGATCCCAGGGGGTCTGGCACTGAAGCTTTCTTT. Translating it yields CATSDPRGSGTEAFF.

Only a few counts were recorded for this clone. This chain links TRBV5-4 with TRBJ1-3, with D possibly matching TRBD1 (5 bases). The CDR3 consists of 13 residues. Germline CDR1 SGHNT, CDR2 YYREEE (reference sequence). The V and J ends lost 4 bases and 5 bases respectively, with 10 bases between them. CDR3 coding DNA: TGTGCCAGCAGCCCGGAGGGGAGAAACACCATATATTTT. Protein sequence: CASSPEGRNTIYF. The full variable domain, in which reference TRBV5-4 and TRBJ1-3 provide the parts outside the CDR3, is ETGVTQSPTHLIKTRGQQVTLRCSSQSGHNTVSWYQQALGQGPQFIFQYYREEENGRGNFPPRFSGLQFPNYSSELNVNALELDDSALYLCASSPEGRNTIYFGEGSWLTVV.

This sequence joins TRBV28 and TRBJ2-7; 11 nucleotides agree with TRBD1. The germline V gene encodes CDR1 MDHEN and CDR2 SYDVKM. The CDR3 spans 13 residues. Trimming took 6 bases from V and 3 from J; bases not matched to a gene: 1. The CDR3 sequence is CASRGQGGYEQYV. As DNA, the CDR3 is TGTGCCAGCAGGGGACAGGGGGGCTACGAGCAGTACGTC.

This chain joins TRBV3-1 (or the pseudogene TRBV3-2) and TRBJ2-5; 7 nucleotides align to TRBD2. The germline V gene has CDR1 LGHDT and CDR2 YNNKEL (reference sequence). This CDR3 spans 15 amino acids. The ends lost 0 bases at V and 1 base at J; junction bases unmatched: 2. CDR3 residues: CASSQDGGSQETQYF. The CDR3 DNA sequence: TGTGCCAGCAGCCAAGACGGGGGGTCCCAAGAGACCCAGTACTTC.

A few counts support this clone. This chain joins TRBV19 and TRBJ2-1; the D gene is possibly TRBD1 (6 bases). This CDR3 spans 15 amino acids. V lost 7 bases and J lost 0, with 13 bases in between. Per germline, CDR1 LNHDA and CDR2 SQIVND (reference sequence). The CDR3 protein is CASTPDRNSYNEQFF. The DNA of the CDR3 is TGTGCCAGTACCCCGGACAGAAACTCCTACAATGAGCAGTTCTTC.

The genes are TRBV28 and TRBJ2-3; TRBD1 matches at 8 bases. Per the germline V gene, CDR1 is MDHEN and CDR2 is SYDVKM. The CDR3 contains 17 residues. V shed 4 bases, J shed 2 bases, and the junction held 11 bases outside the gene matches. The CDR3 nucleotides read TGTGCCAGCAGTTCAGGGGCGCTGACAGGGGCCACAGATACGCAGTATTTT. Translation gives CASSSGALTGATDTQYF. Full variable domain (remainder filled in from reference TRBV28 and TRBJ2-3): DVKVTQSSRYLVKRTGEKVFLECVQDMDHENMFWYRQDPGLGLRLIYFSYDVKMKEKGDIPEGYSVSREKKERFSLILESASTNQTSMYLCASSSGALTGATDTQYFGPGTRLTVL.

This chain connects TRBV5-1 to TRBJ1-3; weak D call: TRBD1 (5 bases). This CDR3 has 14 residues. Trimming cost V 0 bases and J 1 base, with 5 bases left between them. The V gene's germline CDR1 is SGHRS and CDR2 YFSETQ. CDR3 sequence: CASSLAGSGNTIYF. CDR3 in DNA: TGCGCCAGCAGCTTGGCAGGGTCTGGAAACACCATATATTTT.

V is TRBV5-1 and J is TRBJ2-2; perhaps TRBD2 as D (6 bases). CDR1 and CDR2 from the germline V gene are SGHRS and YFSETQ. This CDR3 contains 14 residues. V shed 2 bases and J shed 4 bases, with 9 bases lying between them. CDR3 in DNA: TGCGCCAGCAGCTTTGGGGACTTCACCGGGGAGCTGTTTTTT. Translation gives CASSFGDFTGELFF.

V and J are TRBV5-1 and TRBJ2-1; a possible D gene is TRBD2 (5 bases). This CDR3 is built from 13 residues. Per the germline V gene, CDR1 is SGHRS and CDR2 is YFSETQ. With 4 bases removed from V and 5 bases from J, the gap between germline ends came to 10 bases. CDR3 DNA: TGCGCCAGCAGCATGAGCGGAAACAATGAGCAGTTCTTC. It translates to CASSMSGNNEQFF.

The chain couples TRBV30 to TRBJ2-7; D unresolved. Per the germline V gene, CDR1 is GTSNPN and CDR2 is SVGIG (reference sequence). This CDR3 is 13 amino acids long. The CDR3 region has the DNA TGTGCCTGGAGTGTATCGTTGTACTACGGGCAGTACGTC. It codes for CAWSVSLYYGQYV.

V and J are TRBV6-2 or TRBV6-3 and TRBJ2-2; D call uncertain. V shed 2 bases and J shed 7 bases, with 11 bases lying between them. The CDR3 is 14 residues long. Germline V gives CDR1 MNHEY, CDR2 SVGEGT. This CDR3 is CASSYAGYVGELFF. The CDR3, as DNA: TGTGCCAGCAGTTACGCAGGTTACGTCGGGGAGCTGTTTTTT.

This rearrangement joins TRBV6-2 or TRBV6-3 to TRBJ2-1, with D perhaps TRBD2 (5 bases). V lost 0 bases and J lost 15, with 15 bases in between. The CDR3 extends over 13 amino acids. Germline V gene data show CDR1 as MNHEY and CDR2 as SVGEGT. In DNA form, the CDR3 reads TGTGCCAGCAGTTACTCTACAGCGGCAACGGGGTTCTTC. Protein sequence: CASSYSTAATGFF.

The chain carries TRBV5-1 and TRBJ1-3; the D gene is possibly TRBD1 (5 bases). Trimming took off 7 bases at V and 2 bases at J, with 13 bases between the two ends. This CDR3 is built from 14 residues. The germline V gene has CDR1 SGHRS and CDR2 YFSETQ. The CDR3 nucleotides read TGCGCCAGCGCCCCCGGGGGAACTGGAAACACCATATATTTT. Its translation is CASAPGGTGNTIYF.

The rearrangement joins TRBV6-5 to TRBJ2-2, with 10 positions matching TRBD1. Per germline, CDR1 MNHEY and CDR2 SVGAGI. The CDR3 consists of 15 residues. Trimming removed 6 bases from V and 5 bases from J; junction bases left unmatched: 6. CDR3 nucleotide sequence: TGTGCCAGCAGCCGCCGGACAGGGGGGACCGGGGAGCTGTTTTTT. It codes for CASSRRTGGTGELFF.

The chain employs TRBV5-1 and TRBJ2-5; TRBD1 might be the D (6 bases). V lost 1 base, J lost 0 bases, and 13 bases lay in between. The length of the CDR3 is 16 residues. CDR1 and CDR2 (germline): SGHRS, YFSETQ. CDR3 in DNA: TGCGCCAGCAGCTTGAGGCCAGGGGATAACCAAGAGACCCAGTACTTC. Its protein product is CASSLRPGDNQETQYF.

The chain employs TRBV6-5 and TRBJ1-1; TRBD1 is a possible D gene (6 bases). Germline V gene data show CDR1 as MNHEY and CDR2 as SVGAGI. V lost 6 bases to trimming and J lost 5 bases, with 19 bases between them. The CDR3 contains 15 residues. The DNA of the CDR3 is TGTGCCAGCAGGCACGACACAGGGAGGGGAACTGAAGCTTTCTTT. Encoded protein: CASRHDTGRGTEAFF.